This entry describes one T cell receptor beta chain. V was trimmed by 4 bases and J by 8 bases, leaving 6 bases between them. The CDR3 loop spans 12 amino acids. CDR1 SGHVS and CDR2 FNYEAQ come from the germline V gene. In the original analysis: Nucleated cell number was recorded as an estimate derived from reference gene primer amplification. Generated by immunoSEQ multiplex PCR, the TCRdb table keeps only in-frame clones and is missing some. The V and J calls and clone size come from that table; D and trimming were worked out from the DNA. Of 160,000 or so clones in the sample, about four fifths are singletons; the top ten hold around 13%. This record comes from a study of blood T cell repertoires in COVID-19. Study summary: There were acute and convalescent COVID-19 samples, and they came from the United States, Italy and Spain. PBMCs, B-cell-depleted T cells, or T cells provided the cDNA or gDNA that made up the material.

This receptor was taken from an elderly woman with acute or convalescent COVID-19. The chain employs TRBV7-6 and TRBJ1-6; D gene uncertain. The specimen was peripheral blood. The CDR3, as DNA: TGTGCCAGCAGCTCACGGGATTCACCCCTCCACTTT. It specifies CASSSRDSPLHF.